This TCR beta chain was sequenced during a study of T-cell reconstitution after alpha-beta-depleted transplantation in children. The TCRbeta library was prepared with unique molecular identifiers. TCRdb itself ran the PCR reads through MiXCR, one entry per CDR3 protein. The sample holds hundreds of thousands of distinct CDR3 sequences; 9.9% are singletons and the top ten take roughly 9.1%. The receptor's source is a human donor who donated a stem cell graft to a child with SCID. The source material was PBMCs from the stem cell graft donor, sampled from the stem cell graft.

The CDR3 reads CASSLKVTGPNEQYF. CDR3 nucleotide sequence: TGTGCCAGCAGCTTAAAAGTGACAGGTCCTAACGAGCAGTACTTC. The rearrangement links TRBV7-6 to TRBJ2-7; TRBD1 might be the D (6 bases). Trimming removed 2 bases at V and 5 bases at J, with 16 bases between. The CDR3 length is 15 residues. Germline V CDR1 and CDR2: SGHVS, FNYEAQ.